This TCR beta chain was sequenced during a study of control samples from healthy donors and cancer patients. The table lists this clone with a count of one. Sequenced by immunoSEQ multiplex PCR; TCRdb stores in-frame clones only, minus some. The sample yields 100,000 to 120,000 clones, around 89% seen once. Per the germline V gene, CDR1 is LNHDA and CDR2 is SQIVND (reference sequence). Losses at the gene ends were 3 bases for V and 5 bases for J; bases not matched to a gene: 10. The CDR3 is 16 residues long. The TCR was taken from a woman in her fifties or sixties with lung cancer. The chain links TRBV19 to TRBJ2-3, with 8 bases identical to TRBD2. The sample taken for sequencing was PBMCs. This CDR3 reads CASSILPGGGRDTQYF. The CDR3 coding sequence is TGTGCCAGTAGTATCCTTCCGGGGGGGGGTCGAGATACGCAGTATTTT.